What follows describes a single T cell receptor beta chain. The data are from a study of blood T cell repertoires in COVID-19. The overall study: COVID-19 samples from acute and convalescent phases originated in the United States, Italy and Spain.

Original analysis: Amplification of reference gene primers was used by the study to estimate nucleated cell counts. Assay: immunoSEQ multiplex PCR; the TCRdb copy retains only in-frame clones and omits some. D and trimming were read from the DNA, whereas the V and J calls and clone size are those reported in that table. The data contain almost 250,000 clones, approximately 90% of them singletons. CDR3 length: 18 residues. V lost 2 bases, J lost 0 bases, and 7 bases stayed unmatched. Germline V CDR1 and CDR2: LGHDT, YNNKEL (reference sequence). The sample consisted of PBMCs or T cells enriched from blood (not recorded which). The TCR sequence derives from a woman aged 25 to 39 who had recovered from COVID-19. This chain connects TRBV3-1 (or the pseudogene TRBV3-2) to TRBJ2-3; 11 bases are shared with TRBD2. The CDR3 here is CASSQSLAGGPSTDTQYF. CDR3 sequence (DNA): TGTGCCAGCAGCCAATCTCTAGCGGGAGGTCCTAGCACAGATACGCAGTATTTT.